This passage covers 11 T cell receptor beta chains from one sample sequenced in a study of cytomegalovirus exposure and HLA in healthy donors. Sequencing used immunoSEQ multiplex PCR; TCRdb keeps in-frame clones, though not all of them. The sample shows about 280,000 clones, about 86% of them seen only once. The material sequenced was PBMCs. These receptors originate from a woman in her late teens or twenties in good health and CMV-seronegative.

This clone came up a few times. V is TRBV5-4 and J is TRBJ1-4; no clear D gene. Germline V gene data show CDR1 as SGHNT and CDR2 as YYREEE (reference sequence). V lost 2 bases and J lost 6, with 8 bases in between. This CDR3 comprises 13 residues. CDR3 nucleotides: TGTGCCAGCAGCTTACGAGTGGATGAAAAACTGTTTTTT. The encoded protein is CASSLRVDEKLFF.

The V and J genes are TRBV4-1 and TRBJ2-7; D possibly corresponds to TRBD1 (7 bases). This CDR3 region has 16 residues. Trimming removed 4 bases at V and 3 bases at J, with 19 bases between. Germline V gene data show CDR1 as MGHRA and CDR2 as YSYEKL. CDR3 residues: CASSLGGGTAYYEQYF. The DNA for the CDR3 is TGCGCCAGCAGCCTTGGAGGGGGGACAGCATACTACGAGCAGTACTTC.

The chain combines TRBV4-1 with TRBJ1-5, with 9 bases identical to TRBD1. This CDR3 comprises 16 residues. V was clipped by 4 bases and J by 6 bases; unmatched bases: 10. Germline V gives CDR1 MGHRA, CDR2 YSYEKL. The CDR3 sequence: CASSREDRGVGQPQHF. Written as DNA, the CDR3 is TGCGCCAGCAGCCGAGAGGACAGGGGAGTAGGTCAGCCCCAGCATTTT.

The V and J genes are TRBV6-5 and TRBJ2-7; 8 bases agree with TRBD2. The germline gives CDR1 MNHEY, CDR2 SVGAGI. The CDR3 contains 15 residues. Trimming removed 2 bases from V and 2 bases from J; junction bases left unmatched: 5. This chain's CDR3 is CASSYESGLAYEQYF. The DNA of the CDR3 is TGTGCCAGCAGTTACGAATCGGGACTAGCCTACGAGCAGTACTTC.

The chain is built from TRBV9 and TRBJ2-7; the D gene is possibly TRBD2 (6 bases). Trimming pared 3 bases from V and 0 bases from J, leaving 13 bases between. The CDR3 totals 15 residues. Looked up from germline, CDR1 is SGDLS and CDR2 is YYNGEE. The CDR3 protein is CASSAALGGSYEQYF. CDR3 sequence (DNA): TGTGCCAGCAGCGCCGCCCTGGGGGGCTCCTACGAGCAGTACTTC.

The rearrangement joins TRBV30 to TRBJ1-1; no reliable D call. Germline lookup yields CDR1 GTSNPN and CDR2 SVGIG (reference sequence). V was pared by 0 bases and J by 1 base, with 15 bases between. This CDR3 spans 16 amino acids. The CDR3 sequence: CAWSVLGIFSNTEAFF. The CDR3 DNA follows: TGTGCCTGGAGTGTACTCGGGATCTTTTCGAACACTGAAGCTTTCTTT.

In this sample, this clone turned up once. This sequence joins TRBV5-4 and TRBJ2-5; possibly TRBD2 for D (6 bases). V was clipped by 3 bases and J by 3 bases, with 9 bases between them. The CDR3 runs 13 residues. CDR1 and CDR2 (germline): SGHNT, YYREEE (reference sequence). The CDR3 DNA reads as TGTGCCAGCAGCTCGCCGGGGGAAGAGACCCAGTACTTC. Amino acids: CASSSPGEETQYF.

This clone was found once. The V call is TRBV9, the J call TRBJ1-2; TRBD1 might be the D (6 bases). Trimming left V 0 bases short and J 3 bases short, with 21 bases between. This CDR3 is 18 amino acids long. Germline CDR1 is SGDLS and CDR2 is YYNGEE. CDR3 amino acids: CASSVVTSGAHLYYGYTF. In nucleotides, the CDR3 is TGTGCCAGCAGCGTAGTAACGTCAGGGGCGCATCTATACTATGGCTACACCTTC.

This clone has a handful of counts. The V and J genes are TRBV29-1 and TRBJ1-1; 9 nucleotides match TRBD1. The V gene's germline CDR1 is SQVTM and CDR2 ANQGSEA. The CDR3 length is 16 residues. V shed 3 bases and J 2 bases; nucleotides not matched to a gene: 10. The CDR3 is CSVDWDRASYNTEAFF. In nucleotides, the CDR3 is TGCAGCGTTGACTGGGACAGGGCGAGTTATAACACTGAAGCTTTCTTT.

The rearrangement links TRBV18 to TRBJ2-7; TRBD2 aligns across 7 bases. The germline V gene has CDR1 KGHSH and CDR2 LQKENI. The ends lost 6 bases at V and 2 bases at J; junction bases unmatched: 13. The CDR3 length is 16 residues. CDR3 amino acids: CASSPPRAGRAYEQYF. CDR3 sequence (DNA): TGTGCCAGCTCCCCCCCGCGTGCAGGGAGGGCCTACGAGCAGTACTTC.

The genes are TRBV5-4 and TRBJ1-2, with unresolved D. The ends were cut back, 3 bases at V and 4 bases at J, with 7 bases in the middle. This CDR3 comprises 12 residues. Germline V gene data show CDR1 as SGHNT and CDR2 as YYREEE (reference sequence). Written as DNA, the CDR3 is TGTGCCAGCAGCTCCGGCGGCTATGGCTACACCTTC. Protein: CASSSGGYGYTF.